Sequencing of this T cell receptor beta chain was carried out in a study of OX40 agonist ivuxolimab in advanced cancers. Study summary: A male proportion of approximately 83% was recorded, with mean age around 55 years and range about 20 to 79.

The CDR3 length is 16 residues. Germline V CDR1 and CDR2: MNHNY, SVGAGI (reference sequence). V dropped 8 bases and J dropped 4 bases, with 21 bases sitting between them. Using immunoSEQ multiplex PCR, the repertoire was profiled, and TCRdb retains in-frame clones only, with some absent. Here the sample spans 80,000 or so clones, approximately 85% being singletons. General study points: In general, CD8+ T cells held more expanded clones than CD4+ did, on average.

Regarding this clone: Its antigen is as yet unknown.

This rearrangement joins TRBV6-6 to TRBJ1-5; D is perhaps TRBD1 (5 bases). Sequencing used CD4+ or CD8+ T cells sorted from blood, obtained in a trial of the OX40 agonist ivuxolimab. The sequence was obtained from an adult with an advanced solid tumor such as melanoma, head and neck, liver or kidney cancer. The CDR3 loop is CASSRVAGAGNQPQHF. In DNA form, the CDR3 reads TGTGCCAGCTCCAGGGTTGCGGGCGCCGGGAATCAGCCCCAGCATTTT.